One and the same sample provided the 25 T cell receptor beta chains below, sequenced in a study of shared clonotypes between healthy human individuals (dated by TCRdb to 2020 to 2022). The method was the immunoSEQ multiplex PCR assay. The clones in this table, taken by TCRdb from immuneACCESS, are in-frame only. Not every clone is retained; where verified, under half of the shortfall comes from an unresolved V gene, and the cause of the rest is unknown. This sample holds 2.3 million or so clones; 80% to 95% were observed only once. The top ten clones comprise around 0.4% of the sample. The sample taken for sequencing was naive CD4+ T cells from PBMCs. Reading the label with the study, this specimen's cell subset or site is: CD45RA+ positively selected. These receptors were collected from a man aged 18 to 35 in good health. Some clones in this sample may be carry-over from other donors' samples.

With respect to this clone: In the same sample, other DNA sequences code for this CDR3. The rearrangement links TRBV29-1 to TRBJ2-7, with TRBD2 as a possible D gene (6 bases). Germline CDR1 SQVTM, CDR2 ANQGSEA. The CDR3 has 12 residues. The V end was cut by 4 bases, the J end by 0 bases, with 7 bases between. The chain's CDR3 is CSVGRGSYEQYF. CDR3 bases: TGCAGCGTTGGGCGGGGCTCCTACGAGCAGTACTTC.

The chain has TRBV7-3 and TRBJ2-5, with D uncertain. Trimming removed 2 bases at V and 4 bases at J, with 11 bases between. Germline V gene data show CDR1 as SGHTA and CDR2 as FQGTGA. The CDR3 sequence is 14 residues long. CDR3 amino acids: CASSLGPTRETQYF. The CDR3 DNA is TGTGCCAGCAGCTTAGGCCCCACGAGAGAGACCCAGTACTTC.

In DNA, the CDR3 is TGTGCCAGCAGGGATCCTGTTCAGCCCCAGCATTTT. This encodes CASRDPVQPQHF. The chain joins TRBV28 to TRBJ1-5, with D hard to call. Per the germline V gene, CDR1 is MDHEN and CDR2 is SYDVKM. V gave up 6 bases and J gave up 6 bases, with 9 bases separating them. The CDR3 runs to 12 residues.

CDR3 loop: CASSTPTNQETQYF. The CDR3 DNA is TGTGCCAGCAGCACACCGACAAACCAAGAGACCCAGTACTTC. The chain combines TRBV5-5 with TRBJ2-5; D ambiguous. V was cut by 4 bases and J by 0 bases, with 10 bases left in between. The germline V gene has CDR1 SGHKS and CDR2 YYEKEE (reference sequence). CDR3 size: 14 residues.

Details on this clone: Other DNA sequences of this sample code for an identical CDR3. V usage is TRBV20-1 and J usage is TRBJ2-5; weak D call: TRBD1 (5 bases). The CDR3 runs 10 residues. The ends were cut back, 5 bases at V and 5 bases at J, with 6 bases in the middle. The germline V gene has CDR1 DFQATT and CDR2 SNEGSKA (reference sequence). The DNA of the CDR3 is TGCAGTGCTGGGGCGGAGACCCAGTACTTC. Encoded protein: CSAGAETQYF.

The count of this clone is one. The chain combines TRBV19 with TRBJ1-5; D is unresolved. This CDR3 region has 13 residues. The germline V gene has CDR1 LNHDA and CDR2 SQIVND (reference sequence). Trimming pared 0 bases from V and 7 bases from J, leaving 7 bases between. The CDR3 reads CASSIELRQPQHF. CDR3 DNA: TGTGCCAGTAGTATAGAGCTGAGGCAGCCCCAGCATTTT.

Note on this clone: Other DNA sequences within the sample encode an identical CDR3. For the CDR3, the DNA is TGTGCCAGCTCACGACAGGGAGGGACTGAAGCTTTCTTT. It translates to CASSRQGGTEAFF. This chain connects TRBV18 to TRBJ1-1; 7 bases match TRBD1. Trimming at V came to 4 bases and at J to 5 bases, leaving 4 bases not matched to a gene. The CDR3 spans 13 residues. The V gene's germline CDR1 is KGHSH and CDR2 LQKENI.

This sequence joins TRBV7-9 and TRBJ1-5; the D is unclear. V was shortened by 10 bases and J by 9 bases, with 16 bases between the two germline ends. The CDR3 has 12 amino acids. The germline CDR1 and CDR2 sequences are SEHNR and FQNEAQ (reference sequence). The CDR3 is CATGIAAGPQHF. CDR3 DNA: TGTGCCACCGGGATAGCCGCAGGGCCCCAGCATTTT.

The genes are TRBV5-1 and TRBJ2-2; D gene uncertain. The germline V and J ends were trimmed by 0 bases and 6 bases, with 9 bases remaining between them. The CDR3 consists of 14 residues. The germline V gene encodes CDR1 SGHRS and CDR2 YFSETQ. The DNA of the CDR3 is TGCGCCAGCAGCTTGGGCGGTACCGCCGGGGAGCTGTTTTTT. Residues: CASSLGGTAGELFF.

This chain's CDR3 is CASSLVYSDGYTF. The CDR3 DNA follows: TGTGCCAGCAGCTTGGTGTATTCGGATGGCTACACCTTC. The chain links TRBV5-5 to TRBJ1-2, with D unresolved. Germline V gene sequence: CDR1 SGHKS, CDR2 YYEKEE (reference sequence). The CDR3 has 13 residues. V lost 0 bases, J lost 6 bases, and 9 bases lay in between. Filled out from reference TRBV5-5 and TRBJ1-2, the complete variable domain reads DAGVTQSPTHLIKTRGQQVTLRCSPISGHKSVSWYQQVLGQGPQFIFQYYEKEERGRGNFPDRFSARQFPNYSSELNVNALLLGDSALYLCASSLVYSDGYTFGSGTRLTVV.

The V call is TRBV5-1, the J call TRBJ2-5, with unresolved D. Trimming stripped 2 bases from V and 0 bases from J, with 8 bases between. CDR1 SGHRS and CDR2 YFSETQ come from the germline V gene. The CDR3 sequence is 14 residues long. In DNA form, the CDR3 reads TGCGCCAGCAGCTTTGTGAGCAACCAAGAGACCCAGTACTTC. This sequence encodes CASSFVSNQETQYF.

This clone was seen only once. The rearrangement uses TRBV5-4 and TRBJ1-4; D gene unclear. The germline V gene has CDR1 SGHNT and CDR2 YYREEE (reference sequence). V was clipped by 0 bases and J by 5 bases, with 5 bases between them. The CDR3 spans 13 residues. Here the CDR3 DNA reads TGTGCCAGCAGCTTGGGGATAAATGAAAAACTGTTTTTT. Translating gives CASSLGINEKLFF. The full variable domain, rest sourced from reference TRBV5-4 and TRBJ1-4, is ETGVTQSPTHLIKTRGQQVTLRCSSQSGHNTVSWYQQALGQGPQFIFQYYREEENGRGNFPPRFSGLQFPNYSSELNVNALELDDSALYLCASSLGINEKLFFGSGTQLSVL.

This chain joins TRBV9 and TRBJ2-3, with 8 bases that match TRBD2. Looked up from germline, CDR1 is SGDLS and CDR2 is YYNGEE. The CDR3 runs to 16 residues. V lost 0 bases and J lost 4; bases outside the gene matches: 7. CDR3 in DNA: TGTGCCAGCAGCGTAGTTGGAGATAGCGGGGCAGATACGCAGTATTTT. Protein: CASSVVGDSGADTQYF.

This chain uses TRBV15 with TRBJ2-3; D is tentatively TRBD1 or TRBD2 (6 bases each). Germline V gene sequence: CDR1 LNHNV, CDR2 YYDKDF (reference sequence). CDR3 length: 19 residues. V was trimmed by 6 bases and J by 0 bases, leaving 25 bases between them. In DNA, the CDR3 is TGTGCCACCAGACCCAGAAGGGGGGAGGCCCATTCTAGCACAGATACGCAGTATTTT. It specifies CATRPRRGEAHSSTDTQYF.

The chain is built from TRBV18 and TRBJ2-7; 10 nucleotides match TRBD2. Per germline, CDR1 KGHSH and CDR2 LQKENI. V was clipped by 3 bases and J by 6 bases; unmatched bases: 8. The CDR3 is 15 residues long. The CDR3 DNA reads as TGTGCCAGCTCACCGGCTCTAGCGGGAGCTCCCGAGCAGTACTTC. Its translation is CASSPALAGAPEQYF.

The chain couples TRBV19 to TRBJ2-2; the match to TRBD1 covers 11 bases. V trimming: 5 bases; J trimming: 7 bases; junction bases outside the gene matches: 6. The CDR3 is 15 residues long. Per the germline V gene, CDR1 is LNHDA and CDR2 is SQIVND (reference sequence). For the CDR3, the DNA is TGTGCCAGTAGTGGACGGACAGGGGGCGGCGGGGAGCTGTTTTTT. Amino acid sequence: CASSGRTGGGGELFF.

This clone was seen a single time. The rearrangement links TRBV11-2 to TRBJ2-3; TRBD2 matches at 11 bases. Germline CDR1 is SGHAT and CDR2 is FQNNGV. This CDR3 contains 18 residues. The V and J ends lost 5 bases and 1 base, in that order; junction bases with no gene match: 11. The CDR3 sequence is CASSPLRTSGRRTDTQYF. Written as DNA, the CDR3 is TGTGCCAGCAGCCCCCTCCGGACTAGCGGGCGTCGCACAGATACGCAGTATTTT.

This chain links TRBV15 with TRBJ1-4; 8 nucleotides line up with TRBD1. The length of the CDR3 is 16 residues. Unmatched junction bases numbered 5, after V lost 4 bases and J lost 1 base. Germline values: CDR1 LNHNV, CDR2 YYDKDF (reference sequence). As DNA, the CDR3 is TGTGCCACCAGCAAGCCTACAGGGGGAACTAATGAAAAACTGTTTTTT. This codes for CATSKPTGGTNEKLFF.

The chain is built from TRBV6-1 and TRBJ1-2; the match to TRBD1 covers 8 bases. Per germline, CDR1 MNHNS and CDR2 SASEGT. The CDR3 contains 15 residues. V lost 1 base and J lost 3; bases outside the gene matches: 4. The CDR3 coding sequence is TGTGCCAGCAGTGAAGGCTCAGGGGGCGACTATGGCTACACCTTC. Translated, it gives CASSEGSGGDYGYTF.

The rearrangement links TRBV4-3 to TRBJ2-1; 10 bases line up with TRBD2. Germline lookup yields CDR1 LGHNA and CDR2 YSLEER. This CDR3 region has 18 residues. V lost 0 bases, J lost 4 bases, and 9 bases stayed unmatched. CDR3 sequence (DNA): TGCGCCAGCAGCCAAGATACTAGCGGGAAAGGCCCTTACAATGAGCAGTTCTTC. It encodes CASSQDTSGKGPYNEQFF.

In nucleotides, the CDR3 is TGTGCCAGCAGCTTAGCAATAGGCCCAGAAGCTTTCTTT. It codes for CASSLAIGPEAFF. The V and J genes are TRBV11-2 and TRBJ1-1; D gene uncertain. CDR1 is SGHAT, CDR2 FQNNGV, per germline. CDR3 length: 13 residues. The V and J ends lost 1 base and 8 bases respectively, with 11 bases between them.

The chain combines TRBV19 with TRBJ2-2; D gene ambiguous. Germline lookup yields CDR1 LNHDA and CDR2 SQIVND (reference sequence). V was cut by 4 bases and J by 3 bases, with 21 bases left in between. There are 18 residues in the CDR3. CDR3 coding DNA: TGTGCCAGTAGTACCGTGTTTGAGACGGCCTTACACACCGGGGAGCTGTTTTTT. Protein: CASSTVFETALHTGELFF.

The chain couples TRBV5-1 to TRBJ2-7, with TRBD1 as a possible D gene (5 bases). The CDR3 length is 15 residues. The V gene's germline CDR1 is SGHRS and CDR2 YFSETQ. Deletions cut 2 bases from V and 2 bases from J, with 14 bases between. CDR3: CASSFWTRGTYEQYF. The CDR3 nucleotides are TGCGCCAGCAGCTTTTGGACAAGGGGCACCTACGAGCAGTACTTC.

This chain links TRBV7-8 with TRBJ1-5; the D gene is possibly TRBD1 (5 bases). The germline gives CDR1 SGHVS, CDR2 FQNEAQ. Trimming cost V 4 bases and J 0 bases, with 16 bases left between them. This CDR3 contains 17 residues. The CDR3 protein is CASSSPPGRSSNQPQHF. CDR3 coding DNA: TGTGCCAGCAGCTCTCCCCCGGGACGGAGTAGCAATCAGCCCCAGCATTTT.

The chain carries TRBV6-1 and TRBJ2-7; D possibly corresponds to TRBD1 (6 bases). The germline CDR1 and CDR2 sequences are MNHNS and SASEGT. This CDR3 comprises 14 residues. Trimming pared 7 bases from V and 3 bases from J, leaving 16 bases between. CDR3 DNA: TGTGCCAGCAAAAGACAGGTCCTCTTCTACGAGCAGTACTTC. Translated: CASKRQVLFYEQYF.